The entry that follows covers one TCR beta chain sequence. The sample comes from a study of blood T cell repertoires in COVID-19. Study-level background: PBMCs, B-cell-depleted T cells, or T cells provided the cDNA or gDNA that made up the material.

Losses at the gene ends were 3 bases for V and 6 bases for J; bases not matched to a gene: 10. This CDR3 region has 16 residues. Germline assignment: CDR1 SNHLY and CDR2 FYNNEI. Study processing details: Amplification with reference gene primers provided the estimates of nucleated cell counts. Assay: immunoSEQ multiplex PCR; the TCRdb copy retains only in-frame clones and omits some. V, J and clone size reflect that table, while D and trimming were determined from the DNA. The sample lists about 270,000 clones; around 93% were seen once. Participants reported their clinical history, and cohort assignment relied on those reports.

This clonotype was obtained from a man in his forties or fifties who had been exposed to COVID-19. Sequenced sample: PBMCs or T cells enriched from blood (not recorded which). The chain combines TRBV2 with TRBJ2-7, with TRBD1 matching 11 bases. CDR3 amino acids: CASSDRTGGVRSEQYF. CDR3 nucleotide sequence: TGTGCCAGCAGTGACCGGACAGGGGGCGTTCGTTCCGAGCAGTACTTC.